This T cell receptor (beta chain) was sequenced in a study of graft-versus-host responses after intestinal transplantation (dated by TCRdb to the early 2020s). Broadly, across the study: Recipients received multivisceral, liver-intestinal, or isolated intestinal transplants. Every recipient was given anti-thymocyte globulin induction, then maintenance tacrolimus and steroids for about 3 years. After intestinal transplantation, graft-versus-host and host-versus-graft alloreactive T cell clones in the graft, circulation and bone marrow were tracked using bulk TCR-beta CDR3 sequencing. To identify alloreactive clones, pre-transplant mixed lymphocyte reaction products were sequenced and compared with unstimulated pre-transplant donor and recipient T cells. The cohort enrolled 24 intestinal transplant recipients, one of whom was a retransplant, and a few patients without pretransplant specimens were excluded. A peak of at least 4% donor T cells among recipient peripheral blood mononuclear cells was the definition used for donor T cell macrochimerism. Rather than being sequenced by the commercial service, samples from a few later patients were sequenced in-house on an Illumina MiSeq and processed with MiXCR.

Library preparation was by the immunoSEQ multiplex PCR assay. In most patients, genomic DNA was isolated using the Qiagen DNeasy Blood and Tissue Kit and sent frozen to Adaptive Biotechnologies for TCR sequencing. For most patients, genomic DNA was subjected to high-throughput TCR-beta CDR3 sequencing by Adaptive Biotechnologies. As for how the authors treated the data: Adaptive's ImmunoSEQ software was the source of the TCR sequencing data for fewer than 20 patients, while a few other patients were processed with MiXCR and VDJtools. To correct CD4 versus CD8 sorting errors, any sequence found in both subsets at a frequency ratio below 5:1 was removed. CDR3 nucleotide sequences shared between donor and recipient were removed because their origin could not be assigned. Alloreactive clones required at least 2-fold expansion over unstimulated cells and minimum CFSE-low frequency of 0.002% (template counts) or 0.001% (read counts). A clone was considered mappable if detected in the sequenced pre-transplant spleen, lymph node, or MLR CFSE-low populations of the donor or recipient. The cumulative frequency of alloreactive clones was calculated as a percentage of all sequences, weighted by copy number. TCRdb mirrors the immuneACCESS table, restricted to in-frame sequences. Some clones are absent from its copies; in checked studies, under half trace to an unresolved V gene, and the reason for the others is unknown. That table furnishes V, J and clone size, whereas the DNA furnished D and trimming. Present in this sample are over 100,000 clones, roughly 87% of which were seen just once. The ten largest clones capture more than 0.8% of the sample.

Concerning this clone itself: Its antigen is unknown. No clone much larger than this one lies a single base away; base qualities are absent.

The study at large found these results: Conclusions were limited by the relatively low number and heterogeneity of intestinal transplant patients. Early after transplant, peak levels of circulating GvH clones were found to be associated with declines in HvG clones. GvH clones turned up in recipient bone marrow, with some appearing earlier in ileal mucosa or blood, a pattern consistent with an intestinal mucosal origin. High GvH to HvG T cell clonal ratios were observed in the allografts of patients with donor T cell macrochimerism.

V trim: 2 bases; J trim: 1 base; unmatched bases: 0. Including the terminal cysteine and phenylalanine, the CDR3 comprises 14 residues. The read is trimmed to its CDR3 DNA, 42 bases read in frame from base 1. Looking up the germline V gene yields CDR1 SGHTA and CDR2 FQGTGA. In light of the paper, this sample's time point label describes: cells obtained before transplantation from donor or recipient. CD3+CD4+ and CD3+CD8+ populations were FACS-sorted from unstimulated pre-transplant donor and recipient cells taken from spleen or lymph nodes. The TCR sequence derives from a human donor who received an intestinal transplant. The sequence joins TRBV7-3 to TRBJ2-5; 8 bases in between match TRBD1. The material sequenced was unstimulated CD4+ T cells sorted from spleen or lymph node cells, taken before intestinal transplant. This receptor has the CDR3 CASSLDRGQETQYF. The DNA is as follows: TGTGCCAGCAGCTTAGACAGGGGCCAAGAGACCCAGTACTTC.